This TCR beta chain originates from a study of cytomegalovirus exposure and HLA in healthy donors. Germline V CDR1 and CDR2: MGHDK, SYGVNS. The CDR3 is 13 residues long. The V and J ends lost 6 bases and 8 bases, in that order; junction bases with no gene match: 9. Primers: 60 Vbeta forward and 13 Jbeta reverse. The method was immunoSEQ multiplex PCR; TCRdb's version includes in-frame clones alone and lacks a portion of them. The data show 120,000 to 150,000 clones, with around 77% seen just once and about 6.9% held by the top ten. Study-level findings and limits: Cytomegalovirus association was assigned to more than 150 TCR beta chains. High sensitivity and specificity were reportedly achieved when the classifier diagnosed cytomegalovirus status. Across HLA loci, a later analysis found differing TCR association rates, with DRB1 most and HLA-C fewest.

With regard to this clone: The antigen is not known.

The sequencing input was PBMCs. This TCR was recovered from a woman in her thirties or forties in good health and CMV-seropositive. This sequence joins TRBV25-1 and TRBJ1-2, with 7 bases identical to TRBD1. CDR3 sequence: CASSPLTGVGYTF. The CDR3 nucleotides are TGTGCCAGCAGCCCTCTAACAGGGGTAGGCTACACCTTC.